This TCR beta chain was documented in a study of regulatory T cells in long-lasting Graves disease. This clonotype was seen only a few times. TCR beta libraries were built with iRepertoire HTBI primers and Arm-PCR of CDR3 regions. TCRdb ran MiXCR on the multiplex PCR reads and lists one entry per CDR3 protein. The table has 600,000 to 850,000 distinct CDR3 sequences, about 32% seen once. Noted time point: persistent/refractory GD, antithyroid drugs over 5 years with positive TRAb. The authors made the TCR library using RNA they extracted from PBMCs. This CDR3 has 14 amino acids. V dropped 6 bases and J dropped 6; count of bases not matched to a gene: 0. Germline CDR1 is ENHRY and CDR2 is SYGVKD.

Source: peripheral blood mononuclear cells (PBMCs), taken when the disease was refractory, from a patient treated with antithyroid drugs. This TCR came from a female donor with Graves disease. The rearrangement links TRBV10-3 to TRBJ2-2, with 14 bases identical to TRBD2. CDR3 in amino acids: CAIRGLAGAGELFF. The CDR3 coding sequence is TGTGCCATCAGGGGACTAGCGGGAGCCGGGGAGCTGTTTTTT.